This T cell receptor beta chain was obtained from a study of OX40 agonist ivuxolimab in advanced cancers. The data were produced by immunoSEQ multiplex PCR, yet TCRdb's version contains in-frame clones alone and is incomplete. The sample has 55,000 to 75,000 clones, 75% to 90% seen once. The CDR3 covers 12 residues. V gave up 2 bases and J gave up 12 bases; unmatched junction bases: 7. Germline CDR1 and CDR2: SGHDT and YYEEEE. This sequence originates from an adult with an advanced solid tumor such as melanoma, head and neck, liver or kidney cancer. The sequencing here drew on CD4+ or CD8+ T cells sorted from blood, taken in a trial of the OX40 agonist ivuxolimab. The chain joins TRBV5-6 to TRBJ2-7, with 8 bases lining up with TRBD1. Here the CDR3 reads CASSFSGGVGYF. DNA of the CDR3: TGTGCCAGCAGCTTTTCAGGGGGCGTGGGGTACTTC.